Following are 5 T cell receptor beta chains from one sample sequenced in a study of blood T cells in healthy people across ages. Using a J-beta primer mix together with a sample-barcoded 5' primer, a second PCR was run for roughly 6 to 12 cycles. MiXCR, applied by TCRdb to the 5' RACE reads, yields one record per CDR3 protein. In the table there are 700,000 or so distinct CDR3 sequences, 40% to 45% of which are singletons. Material for sequencing was blood. The receptors here all came from a man aged 80 or over in good health.

This chain links TRBV12-3 or TRBV12-4 with TRBJ2-3, with a tentative D call TRBD2 (7 bases). CDR3 length equals 17 residues. Trimming took off 6 bases at V and 0 bases at J, with 19 bases between the two ends. CDR3: CASSPRGGRVSTDTQYF. The CDR3 nucleotides read TGTGCCAGCAGCCCGAGGGGGGGTCGGGTTAGCACAGATACGCAGTATTTT.

The chain combines TRBV14 with TRBJ2-3; D gene uncertain. CDR3 length: 13 residues. V was clipped by 1 base and J by 9 bases, with 11 bases between them. Germline V gives CDR1 SGHDN, CDR2 FVKESK. The CDR3 nucleotides read TGTGCCAGCAGCCAAGCCGGAACACGGACGCAGTATTTT. It yields the protein CASSQAGTRTQYF. Full variable domain (outside the CDR3, taken from reference TRBV14 and TRBJ2-3): EAGVTQFPSHSVIEKGQTVTLRCDPISGHDNLYWYRRVMGKEIKFLLHFVKESKQDESGMPNNRFLAERTGGTYSTLKVQPAELEDSGVYFCASSQAGTRTQYFGPGTRLTVL.

This clonotype was seen more than once but under ten times. The J gene is TRBJ2-1, the V gene TRBV7-9; 7 nucleotides agree with TRBD2. TRBJ2-7 explains the end of the DNA better; the J call may be wrong. The CDR3 is made up of 16 amino acids. Germline V gene data show CDR1 as SEHNR and CDR2 as FQNEAQ (reference sequence). In DNA, the CDR3 is TGTGCCAGCAGCTCTCCTAGCGGTAACTCCTACAATGAGCAGTACTTC. Translated: CASSSPSGNSYNEQYF.

V is TRBV7-9 and J is TRBJ2-5; TRBD1 matches 10 bases. The assigned J gene may be wrong: the sequence end matches TRBJ2-7 better. Germline V lookup: CDR1 SEHNR, CDR2 FQNEAQ (reference sequence). The CDR3 sequence is 13 residues long. The CDR3 sequence: CASSLRTGGEQYF. The CDR3 DNA reads TGTGCCAGCAGCTTACGGACAGGGGGCGAGCAGTACTTC.

The rearrangement joins TRBV20-1 to TRBJ2-5; 7 bases fit TRBD2. CDR1 is DFQATT, CDR2 SNEGSKA, per germline (reference sequence). The V and J ends lost 0 bases and 2 bases, in that order; junction bases with no gene match: 6. The CDR3 is made up of 15 amino acids. As DNA, the CDR3 is TGCAGTGCTAGAGATCCAGCGGGGCGACAAGAGACCCAGTACTTC. This encodes CSARDPAGRQETQYF.